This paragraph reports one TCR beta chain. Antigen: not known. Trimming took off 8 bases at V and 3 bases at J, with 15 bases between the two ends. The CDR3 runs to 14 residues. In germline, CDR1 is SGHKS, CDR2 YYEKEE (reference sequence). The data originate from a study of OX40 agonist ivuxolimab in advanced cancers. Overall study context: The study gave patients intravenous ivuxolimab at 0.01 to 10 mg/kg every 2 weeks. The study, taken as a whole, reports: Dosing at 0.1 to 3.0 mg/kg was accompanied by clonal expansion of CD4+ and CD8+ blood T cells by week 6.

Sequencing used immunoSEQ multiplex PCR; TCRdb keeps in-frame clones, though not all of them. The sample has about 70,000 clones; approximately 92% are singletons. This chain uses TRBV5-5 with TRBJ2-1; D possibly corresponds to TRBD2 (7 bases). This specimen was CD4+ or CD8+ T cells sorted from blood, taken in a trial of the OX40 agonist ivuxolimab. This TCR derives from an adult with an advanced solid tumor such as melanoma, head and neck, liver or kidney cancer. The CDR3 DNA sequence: TGTGCCAGTTACCGGCGGGGGCTCTACAATGAGCAGTTCTTC. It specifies CASYRRGLYNEQFF.